The source of this TCR beta chain is a study of response to subunit inactivated influenza vaccine (dated by TCRdb to between 2018 and 2020). Background for the entire study: The study used deep quantitative T cell receptor repertoire profiling to track responses to a trivalent subunit inactivated influenza vaccine. Points the paper makes about the study in general: According to the authors, only a limited number of new T cells may be recruited by each seasonal influenza vaccination.

Libraries were made using RT-PCR. The sequencer listed for this sample is Illumina HiSeq 2500. TCRdb reanalyzed the raw reads on its own, using fastp at Q25 for trimming and MiXCR for clone calling, and kept in-frame beta chains. Each CDR3 protein appears once, grouped with its most common genes and DNA. A total of some 800,000 distinct CDR3 sequences appear in this sample, 21% of them only once. The ten largest clones capture roughly a tenth of the sample. Including cysteine and phenylalanine, the CDR3 has 12 amino acids. The CDR3 DNA has 36 bases and is translated from base 1. CDR1 and CDR2, looked up from the germline V gene (reference sequence), are DFQATT and SNEGSKA. The V end gives up 5 bases and the J end 5 bases, leaving 3 bases in the junction not matched to a gene. In the case of this clonotype: Its recognized antigen is unknown. There are no base qualities to consult, and no much larger clone falls within one base.

The sequence came from a man aged 50 or older who received an inactivated influenza vaccine. Donor details come from another sample of the same person, matched by shared clones. The chain is assembled from TRBV20-1 and TRBJ2-7; a stretch of 10 junction bases matches TRBD1. Sequenced material: PBMCs from blood, taken more than 4 days after vaccination. The CDR3 is CSAWTGGHEQYF. The DNA is as follows: TGCAGTGCTTGGACAGGGGGGCACGAGCAGTACTTC.